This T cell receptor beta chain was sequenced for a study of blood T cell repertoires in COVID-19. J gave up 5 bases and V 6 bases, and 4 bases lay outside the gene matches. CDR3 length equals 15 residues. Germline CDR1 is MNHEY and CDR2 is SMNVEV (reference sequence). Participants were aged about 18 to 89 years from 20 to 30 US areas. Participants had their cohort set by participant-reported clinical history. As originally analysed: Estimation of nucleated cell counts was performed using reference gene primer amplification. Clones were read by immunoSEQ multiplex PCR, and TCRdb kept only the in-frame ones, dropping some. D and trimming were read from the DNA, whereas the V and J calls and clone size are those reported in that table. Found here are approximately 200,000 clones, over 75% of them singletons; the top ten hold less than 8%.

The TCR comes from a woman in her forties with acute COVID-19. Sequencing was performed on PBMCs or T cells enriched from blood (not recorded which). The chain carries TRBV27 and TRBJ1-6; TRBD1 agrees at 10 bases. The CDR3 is CASRMGQGNNSPLHF. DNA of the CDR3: TGTGCCAGCAGGATGGGACAGGGGAATAATTCACCCCTCCACTTT.